These T cell receptor beta chains were read from a single sample in a study of technical replicates of blood from a handful of donors. Libraries were prepared by immunoSEQ multiplex PCR; TCRdb keeps only in-frame clonotypes and omits some of them. The table has under 85,000 clones, roughly 94% seen once. Specimen: T cells isolated from PBMCs. The receptor set was obtained from a human donor in good health. CDR3s include the opening cysteine and the closing phenylalanine or tryptophan. D genes are given only for firm matches. Size values are once, few and many counts, or a class for expanded clones, and some rows have none.

j_call: TRBJ2-7; clone_size: .; d_call: .; v_call: TRBV7-9; cdr3_aa: CASSIDYYEQYF; cdr3_nt: TGTGCCAGCAGCATCGACTACTACGAGCAGTACTTC
j_call: TRBJ1-1; clone_size: .; d_call: .; v_call: TRBV28; cdr3_aa: CASMPGRGYEAFF; cdr3_nt: TGTGCCAGCATGCCGGGGAGGGGATATGAAGCTTTCTTT
j_call: TRBJ2-6; clone_size: .; d_call: .; v_call: TRBV7-9; cdr3_aa: CASSPTGGANVLTF; cdr3_nt: TGTGCCAGCAGCCCGACGGGGGGGGCCAACGTCCTGACTTTC
j_call: TRBJ2-2; clone_size: .; d_call: .; v_call: TRBV13; cdr3_aa: CASSLGLELETGELFF; cdr3_nt: TGTGCCAGCAGCTTAGGCCTAGAGTTGGAGACCGGGGAGCTGTTTTTT
j_call: TRBJ2-5; clone_size: .; d_call: TRBD2; v_call: TRBV29-1; cdr3_aa: CSVEVAGGETQYF; cdr3_nt: TGCAGCGTTGAAGTGGCGGGAGGAGAGACCCAGTACTTC
j_call: TRBJ1-1; clone_size: many; d_call: .; v_call: TRBV18; cdr3_aa: CASSPAGNTEAFF; cdr3_nt: TGTGCCAGCTCACCAGCGGGGAACACTGAAGCTTTCTTT
j_call: TRBJ2-1; clone_size: .; d_call: .; v_call: TRBV6-1; cdr3_aa: CASEIDSYNEQFF; cdr3_nt: TGTGCCAGCGAAATAGACTCCTACAATGAGCAGTTCTTC
j_call: TRBJ1-1; clone_size: .; d_call: .; v_call: TRBV14; cdr3_aa: CASSQSLNTEAFF; cdr3_nt: TGTGCCAGCAGCCAATCTTTGAACACTGAAGCTTTCTTT
j_call: TRBJ1-2; clone_size: .; d_call: TRBD1; v_call: TRBV6-1; cdr3_aa: CASSEVPGGAGYGYTF; cdr3_nt: TGTGCCAGCAGTGAAGTCCCAGGGGGCGCCGGGTATGGCTACACCTTC
j_call: TRBJ1-1; clone_size: once; d_call: .; v_call: TRBV5-1; cdr3_aa: CASSLGALKEAFF; cdr3_nt: TGCGCCAGCAGCTTGGGGGCCCTCAAAGAAGCTTTCTTT
j_call: TRBJ2-2; clone_size: .; d_call: .; v_call: TRBV4-1; cdr3_aa: CASRRITSRNPRGGGELFF; cdr3_nt: TGCGCCAGCAGACGAATAACTAGCCGGAACCCCCGCGGCGGCGGGGAGCTGTTTTTT
j_call: TRBJ2-2; clone_size: .; d_call: TRBD1; v_call: TRBV11-3; cdr3_aa: CASSPGQGAGTGELFF; cdr3_nt: TGTGCCAGCAGCCCAGGACAGGGGGCGGGCACCGGGGAGCTGTTTTTT
j_call: TRBJ1-3; clone_size: .; d_call: .; v_call: TRBV11-3; cdr3_aa: CASSSGQPGNTIYF; cdr3_nt: TGTGCCAGCAGCTCTGGACAGCCTGGAAACACCATATATTTT
j_call: TRBJ1-2; clone_size: .; d_call: .; v_call: TRBV6-4; cdr3_aa: CASSPGQGLNYGYTF; cdr3_nt: TGTGCCAGCAGCCCGGGACAAGGGCTTAACTATGGCTACACCTTC
j_call: TRBJ2-7; clone_size: .; d_call: .; v_call: TRBV11-2; cdr3_aa: CASSLGLQGFSYEQYF; cdr3_nt: TGTGCCAGCAGCTTAGGACTCCAGGGGTTTTCCTACGAGCAGTACTTC
j_call: TRBJ2-5; clone_size: .; d_call: .; v_call: TRBV5-1; cdr3_aa: CASSLGGPGETQYF; cdr3_nt: TGCGCCAGCAGCTTGGGGGGGCCCGGGGAGACCCAGTACTTC
j_call: TRBJ2-7; clone_size: .; d_call: .; v_call: TRBV6-5; cdr3_aa: CASRWGPFYEQYF; cdr3_nt: TGTGCCAGCAGGTGGGGCCCCTTTTACGAGCAGTACTTC
j_call: TRBJ2-7; clone_size: .; d_call: .; v_call: TRBV10-3; cdr3_aa: CAISESWQGSSYEQYF; cdr3_nt: TGTGCCATCAGTGAGTCCTGGCAGGGGAGCTCCTACGAGCAGTACTTC
j_call: TRBJ2-3; clone_size: once; d_call: .; v_call: TRBV28; cdr3_aa: CASVRGGPSTDTQYF; cdr3_nt: TGTGCCAGCGTGAGGGGAGGTCCTAGCACAGATACGCAGTATTTT
j_call: TRBJ2-1; clone_size: .; d_call: .; v_call: TRBV5-6; cdr3_aa: CASTTTGVYNEQFF; cdr3_nt: TGTGCCAGCACCACCACGGGTGTCTACAATGAGCAGTTCTTC
j_call: TRBJ1-1; clone_size: once; d_call: TRBD1; v_call: TRBV5-6; cdr3_aa: CASSSPGTGNTEAFF; cdr3_nt: TGTGCCAGCAGCTCGCCCGGGACAGGGAACACTGAAGCTTTCTTT
j_call: TRBJ1-2; clone_size: .; d_call: TRBD1; v_call: TRBV4-1; cdr3_aa: CASSRLPTGGEDGYTF; cdr3_nt: TGCGCCAGCAGTCGACTCCCGACAGGGGGCGAGGATGGCTACACCTTC
j_call: TRBJ2-2; clone_size: .; d_call: TRBD1; v_call: TRBV27; cdr3_aa: CASQDRGLVTGELFF; cdr3_nt: TGTGCCAGCCAAGACAGGGGGCTGGTTACCGGGGAGCTGTTTTTT
j_call: TRBJ2-7; clone_size: .; d_call: .; v_call: TRBV11-3; cdr3_aa: CASSLDRYEQYF; cdr3_nt: TGTGCCAGCAGCTTAGATCGGTACGAGCAGTACTTC
j_call: TRBJ1-1; clone_size: .; d_call: .; v_call: TRBV29-1; cdr3_aa: CSVHFTEAFF; cdr3_nt: TGCAGCGTTCACTTCACTGAAGCTTTCTTT
j_call: TRBJ1-6; clone_size: .; d_call: TRBD1; v_call: TRBV9; cdr3_aa: CASSARQGTNSPLHF; cdr3_nt: TGTGCCAGCAGCGCCCGACAGGGTACTAATTCACCCCTCCACTTT
j_call: TRBJ2-7; clone_size: .; d_call: .; v_call: TRBV5-1; cdr3_aa: CASSLGTVQGYEQYF; cdr3_nt: TGCGCCAGCAGCTTGGGAACAGTACAGGGTTACGAGCAGTACTTC
j_call: TRBJ1-2; clone_size: .; d_call: TRBD1; v_call: TRBV27; cdr3_aa: CASRGQDRDYGYTF; cdr3_nt: TGTGCCAGCCGGGGACAGGACAGGGACTATGGCTACACCTTC
j_call: TRBJ1-1; clone_size: .; d_call: .; v_call: TRBV2; cdr3_aa: CASRSGGDTEAFF; cdr3_nt: TGTGCCAGCAGATCGGGGGGCGACACTGAAGCTTTCTTT
j_call: TRBJ2-3; clone_size: .; d_call: TRBD2; v_call: TRBV28; cdr3_aa: CASRPELIGTSGRGGTQYF; cdr3_nt: TGTGCCAGCAGGCCGGAATTGATCGGGACTAGCGGGAGGGGAGGTACGCAGTATTTT
j_call: TRBJ1-4; clone_size: .; d_call: TRBD1; v_call: TRBV6-5; cdr3_aa: CASSYSQGASNEKLFF; cdr3_nt: TGTGCCAGCAGTTACTCACAGGGGGCGAGTAATGAAAAACTGTTTTTT
j_call: TRBJ1-5; clone_size: .; d_call: TRBD1; v_call: TRBV27; cdr3_aa: CASRRDRGRNDQPQHF; cdr3_nt: TGTGCCAGCAGAAGAGACAGGGGGCGGAACGATCAGCCCCAGCATTTT
j_call: TRBJ2-3; clone_size: .; d_call: TRBD2; v_call: TRBV2; cdr3_aa: CASSEDRGLAGYTDTQYF; cdr3_nt: TGTGCCAGCAGTGAAGATAGGGGACTAGCGGGTTACACAGATACGCAGTATTTT
j_call: TRBJ1-2; clone_size: once; d_call: .; v_call: TRBV29-1; cdr3_aa: CSAGEWVYGYTF; cdr3_nt: TGCAGCGCAGGGGAGTGGGTCTATGGCTACACCTTC
j_call: TRBJ1-1; clone_size: few; d_call: .; v_call: TRBV28; cdr3_aa: CASSYQIRGTDTEAFF; cdr3_nt: TGTGCCAGCAGTTATCAGATCAGGGGAACGGACACTGAAGCTTTCTTT
j_call: TRBJ1-1; clone_size: .; d_call: .; v_call: TRBV29-1; cdr3_aa: CSVDPLGGGTEAFF; cdr3_nt: TGCAGCGTTGATCCCCTGGGAGGTGGCACTGAAGCTTTCTTT
j_call: TRBJ1-1; clone_size: .; d_call: .; v_call: TRBV7-2; cdr3_aa: CASSRRRGGPTEAFF; cdr3_nt: TGTGCCAGCAGCCGCCGGAGGGGGGGGCCTACTGAAGCTTTCTTT
j_call: TRBJ1-1; clone_size: .; d_call: TRBD1; v_call: TRBV27; cdr3_aa: CASSRTGMRTEAFF; cdr3_nt: TGTGCCAGCAGTAGGACAGGGATGAGGACTGAAGCTTTCTTT
j_call: TRBJ2-7; clone_size: once; d_call: .; v_call: TRBV6-5; cdr3_aa: CASSPRSSYEQYF; cdr3_nt: TGTGCCAGCAGTCCTCGTAGCTCCTACGAGCAGTACTTC
j_call: TRBJ1-2; clone_size: .; d_call: TRBD1; v_call: TRBV9; cdr3_aa: CASSVATQGETNYGYTF; cdr3_nt: TGTGCCAGCAGCGTAGCAACACAGGGGGAAACTAACTATGGCTACACCTTC
j_call: TRBJ2-3; clone_size: .; d_call: .; v_call: TRBV29-1; cdr3_aa: CSVGVDTQYF; cdr3_nt: TGCAGCGTTGGAGTAGATACGCAGTATTTT